The entry below gives a single T cell receptor (beta chain) sequence along with its context. Its recognized antigen is unknown. It has no much larger one-base neighbor in the sample; base qualities were not kept. To sequence the TCRbeta CDR3 region, genomic DNA was isolated from the sorted cells. The immunoSEQ Assay was used to sequence the TCRbeta CDR3 regions. Held by TCRdb, this immuneACCESS table contains in-frame sequences only and omits some clones. Under half of the omission traces to an unresolved V gene where checked; the cause of the rest is unknown. The sample table contains about 69,000 clones; only one count was recorded for roughly 84% of them. About 5.9% of the sample is held by the ten biggest clonotypes. This entry comes from a study of OX40 agonist ivuxolimab in advanced cancers. Regarding the research as a whole: The costimulatory receptor OX40 (CD134) was targeted by ivuxolimab, a fully human IgG2 agonistic monoclonal antibody. Of the approximately 53 patients in dose escalation, approximately 20 had hepatocellular carcinoma, about 15 had melanoma, 9 had renal cell carcinoma and 9 had head and neck cancer. The purpose of peripheral TCRbeta sequencing was to test whether ivuxolimab changed TCR sequence diversity and led to clonal T-cell expansion. Prior anti-PD-1, anti-PD-L1 or anti-CTLA-4 therapy was permitted, and checkpoint inhibitors had been received by roughly two fifths of dose-escalation patients. Partial responses were achieved by three dose-escalation patients, of whom one had hepatocellular carcinoma and two had cutaneous melanoma. Intravenous ivuxolimab was administered to patients every 2 weeks at six dose levels: 0.01, 0.1, 0.3, 1.5, 3 and 10 mg/kg. The paper describes the monotherapy dose-escalation part (N of about 57 patients) of the phase I trial of ivuxolimab. The dose-escalation cohort was 82.7% male with a mean age of approximately 59 years, ranging from roughly 20 to 80.

From V the trimming removes 5 bases and from J it removes 4 bases, while the gene matches leave 15 bases of the junction unaccounted for. Taken from the germline V gene, the CDR1 and CDR2 loops are SGHAT and FQNNGV. From the cysteine through the phenylalanine, the CDR3 covers 17 amino acids. The retained sequence is limited to the CDR3, 51 bases, with the frame set at the first base. The trial excluded patients who had a history of autoimmune disease or were on systemic immunosuppression. Peripheral blood for TCR sequencing was drawn from every dose cohort at baseline, at cycle 4 day 1 and at cycle 7 day 1. The samples were taken from a phase I, first-in-human, multicenter, open-label dose-escalation trial of ivuxolimab. Adults with locally advanced or metastatic head and neck squamous cell, hepatocellular, melanoma or renal cell carcinoma were enrolled in the trial. Before TCR sequencing, CD4+ T cells and CD8+ T cells were sorted from peripheral blood as separate populations.

The study at large found these results: Antigen specificity was not determined for the clonally expanded peripheral T cells. Partial responders in the 0.1-3.0 mg/kg groups had among the lowest normalized peripheral clonal expansion, especially among CD8+ T cells. At doses of 0.1 to 3.0 mg/kg, clonal expansion of both CD4+ and CD8+ T cells in blood was seen between baseline and week 6. After ivuxolimab, more expanded clones were found on average in CD8+ T cells than in CD4+ T cells. Low levels of normalized T-cell clonal expansion were also seen in some patients who did not respond.

Here the sequenced sample was CD4+ or CD8+ T cells sorted from blood, taken in a trial of the OX40 agonist ivuxolimab. The V and J segments used are TRBV11-2 and TRBJ2-5, with TRBD2 matching 8 junction bases. The source of this sequence is an adult with an advanced solid tumor such as melanoma, head and neck, liver or kidney cancer. This receptor has the CDR3 CASSPTTSGIGGETQYF. The nucleotides read TGTGCCAGCAGCCCGACAACTAGCGGAATTGGGGGAGAGACCCAGTACTTC.